This is a list of T cell receptor beta chains from one sample in a study of T-cell reconstitution after alpha-beta-depleted transplantation in children. MiXCR, run by TCRdb on the PCR reads, gives a single entry per CDR3 protein. Counted here are some 300,000 distinct CDR3 sequences, around 10% occurring once; the ten biggest clones make up around 7.6%. Sequences were derived from PBMCs, sampled before TCRalphabeta/CD19-depleted stem cell transplant. The receptors come from a boy younger than two with acute myeloid leukemia, due to receive a stem cell transplant. Both conserved end residues are part of each CDR3. Each record gives: J gene, D gene, V gene, CDR3 protein. A D gene is named only where the DNA matches it firmly.

>TRBJ2-1|.|TRBV5-1
CASSLGTVEFF
>TRBJ2-3|.|TRBV12-3/TRBV12-4
CASSFWGPSTDTQYF
>TRBJ2-7|.|TRBV10-3
CAISDSRDISSYEQYF
>TRBJ2-3|TRBD1|TRBV7-2
CASSTRTGRDTQYF
>TRBJ2-7|.|TRBV7-9
CASSLYENYEQYF
>TRBJ1-2|.|TRBV5-1
CASSLDRAAYGYTF
>TRBJ2-7|TRBD2|TRBV18
CASSSGLAGISYEQYF
>TRBJ1-6|.|TRBV28
CASSFDSPLHF
>TRBJ1-6|TRBD1|TRBV12-3/TRBV12-4
CASSTTGTGDSPLHF
>TRBJ1-2|.|TRBV9
CASSGTSSYGYTF
>TRBJ2-2|.|TRBV2
CASSEAPGAAGELFF
>TRBJ1-2|.|TRBV12-3/TRBV12-4
CASSFGGGYGYTF
>TRBJ2-7|.|TRBV19
CASSIRAQVSYEQYF
>TRBJ1-1|.|TRBV12-3/TRBV12-4
CASSLGSQGAGGTEAFF
>TRBJ2-7|.|TRBV29-1
CSVESDEQYF
>TRBJ2-6|.|TRBV16
CASFHGRPFSGANVLTF
>TRBJ2-3|.|TRBV5-1
CASSLTRDRFTDTQYF
>TRBJ2-1|.|TRBV19
CASSIDPTASSYNEQFF
>TRBJ2-3|TRBD1|TRBV11-3
CASSLHRQGPTTDTQYF
>TRBJ2-1|TRBD2|TRBV12-3/TRBV12-4
CASRHLAGRGANEQFF
>TRBJ2-7|.|TRBV29-1
CSVDSALGYEQYF
>TRBJ1-4|TRBD1|TRBV2
CASSYRGRAPNEKLFF
>TRBJ1-2|.|TRBV29-1
CSVEDFANYGYTF
>TRBJ1-1|.|TRBV7-9
CASSLEVFEAFF
>TRBJ1-5|TRBD1|TRBV7-2
CASSLGQGGIQPQHF
>TRBJ2-1|.|TRBV5-1
CASSFWGPVYNEQFF
>TRBJ2-5|.|TRBV4-3
CASSQAIRVQETQYF
>TRBJ2-7|.|TRBV12-3/TRBV12-4
CASSDLREQYF
>TRBJ2-7|.|TRBV3-1
CASSPDGGPIYEQYF
>TRBJ2-2|.|TRBV7-6
CASSRGPENTGELFF
>TRBJ1-5|TRBD1|TRBV20-1
CSAVPPGQGNQPQHF
>TRBJ2-7|TRBD2|TRBV7-2
CASSLHGRASYEQYF
>TRBJ2-3|.|TRBV12-3/TRBV12-4
CASSSPGADTQYF
>TRBJ2-7|.|TRBV28
CASSLRTGWHF
>TRBJ1-4|.|TRBV7-9
CASSLAGRDKEKLFF
>TRBJ2-7|.|TRBV12-3/TRBV12-4
CASSLHLAFGEQYF
>TRBJ2-7|TRBD1|TRBV6-1
CASKTGTAPYEQYF
>TRBJ1-1|.|TRBV12-3/TRBV12-4
CASRWDTTLNTEAFF
>TRBJ2-3|.|TRBV20-1
CSASGREADTQYF
>TRBJ1-2|.|TRBV28
CASSFTGRTSGGYTF
>TRBJ2-4|.|TRBV5-1
CASSLAAGTRTRYF
>TRBJ2-3|.|TRBV5-1
CASSSVLDTQYF
>TRBJ1-2|.|TRBV29-1
CSVGGEGIGNYGYTF
>TRBJ1-1|.|TRBV12-5
CASGPGPNTEAFF